This entry is about one T cell receptor (beta chain). The antigen it binds to is not known. One base away there is no much larger clone; base qualities are not given. RNA was extracted using the RNeasy kit, and roughly 0.5 to 1 ug of the RNA was reverse transcribed with random hexamers. TCR beta CDR3 regions were amplified with the immunoSEQ multiplex PCR assay covering 54 Vbeta and 13 Jbeta segments. PCR amplification bias was corrected by using a synthetic template baseline for primer optimization and computational correction. As for how the authors treated the data: Reads were assigned to V, D and J genes according to IMGT and analyzed in immunoSEQ Analyzer, with only productive sequences retained. Clonality was computed as one minus Shannon entropy normalized by log2 of the number of productive unique sequences. For each patient and control, public and private clones were evaluated within the 100 most prevalent clones. A clone was defined as Susac-specific if it was absent from the healthy and MS cohorts, from 1052 published viral clones and from other ImmuneACCESS disease sequences. TCRdb reprocessing: public reads trimmed at Q25 with fastp, clones called with MiXCR, in-frame beta chains kept. Each CDR3 protein appears once, grouped with its most common genes and DNA. TCRdb, not the authors, supplied the V and J calls. The sample table shows some 120,000 distinct CDR3 sequences, and around 94% are seen once. The ten biggest clones cover more than 0.095% of the sample.

The CDR3 sequence holds 15 residues, the cysteine and phenylalanine included. Only the CDR3 DNA is retained, 45 bases long and in frame from the first base. CDR1 and CDR2 are read off the germline V gene (reference sequence) as LNHDA and SQIVND. Compared with germline, V lacks 4 bases and J lacks 3 bases; bases without a gene match: 8. Peripheral blood CD8+ and CD4+ T cells from healthy donors, Susac syndrome patients and multiple sclerosis patients were profiled by high-throughput TCR beta sequencing. Healthy donors were included as age- and sex-matched controls. CD8+ TEMRA cells were enriched by FACS, while bulk CD8+ and CD4+ T cells were purified by magnetic negative isolation. Blood was drawn into EDTA tubes, processed within 24 hours, and PBMCs were isolated by density gradient centrifugation. PBMCs intended for TCR sequencing were cryopreserved in liquid nitrogen and thawed later in a water bath at 37 degrees C. The sorted or isolated CD4+, CD8+ and CD8+ TEMRA cells reached a purity of at least 90%.

These data are taken from a study of CD8 T cells in Susac syndrome (dated 2019 in TCRdb). Study-level background: Repertoire sequencing was used to test whether CD8+ T cell activation and differentiation in Susac syndrome was antigen driven.

General study outcomes and caveats: The TCR sequencing and HLA analysis was acknowledged to have included a relatively small number of individuals.

The specimen sequenced was CD4+ T cells from PBMCs. The TCR originated in a human donor in good health. The rearrangement combines TRBV19 with TRBJ2-7; TRBD2 agrees with 8 junctional bases. For the CDR3, the sequence is CASSTQPGLDYEQYF. The DNA reads as follows: TGTGCCAGTAGTACCCAACCGGGACTAGACTACGAGCAGTACTTC.